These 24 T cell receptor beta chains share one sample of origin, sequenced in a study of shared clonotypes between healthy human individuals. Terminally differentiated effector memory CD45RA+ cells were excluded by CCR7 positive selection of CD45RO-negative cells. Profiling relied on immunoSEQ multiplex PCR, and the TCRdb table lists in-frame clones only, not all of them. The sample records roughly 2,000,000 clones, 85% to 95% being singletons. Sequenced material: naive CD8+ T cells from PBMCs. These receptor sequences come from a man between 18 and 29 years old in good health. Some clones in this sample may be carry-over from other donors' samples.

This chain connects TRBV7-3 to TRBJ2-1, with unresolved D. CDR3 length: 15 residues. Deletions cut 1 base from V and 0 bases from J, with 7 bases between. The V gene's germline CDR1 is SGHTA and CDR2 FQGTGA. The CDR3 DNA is TGTGCCAGCAGCTTAATCGCCAGCTCCTACAATGAGCAGTTCTTC. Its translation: CASSLIASSYNEQFF.

This chain's CDR3 is CASKRPELGDYGYTF. The CDR3 region has the DNA TGTGCCTCAAAAAGGCCCGAGCTAGGGGACTATGGCTACACCTTC. The chain couples TRBV10-3 to TRBJ1-2; TRBD1 is a possible D gene (5 bases). Trimming took off 11 bases at V and 3 bases at J, with 22 bases between the two ends. The CDR3 consists of 15 residues. The germline V gene encodes CDR1 ENHRY and CDR2 SYGVKD.

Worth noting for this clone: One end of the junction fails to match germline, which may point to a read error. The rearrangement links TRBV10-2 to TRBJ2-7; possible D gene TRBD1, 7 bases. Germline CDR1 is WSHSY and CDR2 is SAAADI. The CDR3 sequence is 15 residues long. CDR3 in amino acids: CASSMTGTGSYEQHF. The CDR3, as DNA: TGCGCCAGCAGTATGACAGGGACTGGCTCCTACGAGCAGCACTTC.

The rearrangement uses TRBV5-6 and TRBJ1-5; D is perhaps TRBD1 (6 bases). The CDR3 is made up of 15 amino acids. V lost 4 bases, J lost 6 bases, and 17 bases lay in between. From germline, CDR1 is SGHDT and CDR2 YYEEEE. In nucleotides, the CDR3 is TGTGCCAGCAGCGTAAACCCACAGGGCCGTCAGCCCCAGCATTTT. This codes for CASSVNPQGRQPQHF.

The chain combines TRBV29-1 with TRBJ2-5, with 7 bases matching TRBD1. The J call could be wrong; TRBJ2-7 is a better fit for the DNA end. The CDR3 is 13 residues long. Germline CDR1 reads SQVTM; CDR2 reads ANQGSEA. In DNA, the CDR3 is TGCAGCGTTACCGGGACAGTTAACTACGAGCAGTACTTC. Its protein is CSVTGTVNYEQYF.

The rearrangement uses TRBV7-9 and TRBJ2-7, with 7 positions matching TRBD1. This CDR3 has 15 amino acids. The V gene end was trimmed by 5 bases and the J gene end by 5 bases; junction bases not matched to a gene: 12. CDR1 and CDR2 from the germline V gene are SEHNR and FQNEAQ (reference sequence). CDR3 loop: CASSQFETGPHEQYF. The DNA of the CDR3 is TGTGCCAGCAGCCAATTTGAGACAGGGCCGCACGAGCAGTACTTC.

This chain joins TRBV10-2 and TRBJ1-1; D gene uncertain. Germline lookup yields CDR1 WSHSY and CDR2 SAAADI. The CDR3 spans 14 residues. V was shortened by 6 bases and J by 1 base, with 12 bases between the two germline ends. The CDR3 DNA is TGCGCCAGCAGCGCTTACTCTGGGAACACTGAAGCTTTCTTT. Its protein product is CASSAYSGNTEAFF.

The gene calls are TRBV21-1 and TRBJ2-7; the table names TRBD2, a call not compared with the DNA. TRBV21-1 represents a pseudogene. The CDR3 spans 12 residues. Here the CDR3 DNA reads TGTGCCAGCAGCCTCCAGGGAGGGCCCAAGTACTTC. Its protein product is CASSLQGGPKYF.

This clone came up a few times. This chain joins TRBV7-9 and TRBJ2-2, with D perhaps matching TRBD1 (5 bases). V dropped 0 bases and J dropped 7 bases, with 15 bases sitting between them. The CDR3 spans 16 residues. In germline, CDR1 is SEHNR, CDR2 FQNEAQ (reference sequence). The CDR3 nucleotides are TGTGCCAGCAGCTTAGCGAGGTGGCAGGGTGGCGGGGAGCTGTTTTTT. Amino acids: CASSLARWQGGGELFF.

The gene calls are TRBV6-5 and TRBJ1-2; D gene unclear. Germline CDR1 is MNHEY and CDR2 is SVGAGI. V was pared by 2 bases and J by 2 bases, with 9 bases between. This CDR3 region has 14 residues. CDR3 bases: TGTGCCAGCAGTTACACCAGTACCAACTATGGCTACACCTTC. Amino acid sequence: CASSYTSTNYGYTF.

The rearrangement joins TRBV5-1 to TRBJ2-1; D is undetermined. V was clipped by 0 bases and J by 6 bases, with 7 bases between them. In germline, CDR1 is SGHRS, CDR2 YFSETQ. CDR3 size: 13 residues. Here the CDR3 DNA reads TGCGCCAGCAGCTTGGACCGCCGCAATGAGCAGTTCTTC. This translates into CASSLDRRNEQFF.

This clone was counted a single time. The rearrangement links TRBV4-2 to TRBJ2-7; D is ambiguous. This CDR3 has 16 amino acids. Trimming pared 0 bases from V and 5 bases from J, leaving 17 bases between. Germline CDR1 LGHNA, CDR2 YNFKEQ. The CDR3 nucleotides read TGTGCCAGCAGCCAAGATCGGCGTCAGCTTTTCCACGAGCAGTACTTC. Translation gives CASSQDRRQLFHEQYF.

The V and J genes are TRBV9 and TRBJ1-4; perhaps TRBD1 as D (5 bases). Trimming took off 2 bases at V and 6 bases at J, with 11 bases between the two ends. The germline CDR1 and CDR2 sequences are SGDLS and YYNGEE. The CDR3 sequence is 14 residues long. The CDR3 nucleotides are TGTGCCAGCAGCGTGGGTGGAGGGGATGAAAAACTGTTTTTT. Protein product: CASSVGGGDEKLFF.

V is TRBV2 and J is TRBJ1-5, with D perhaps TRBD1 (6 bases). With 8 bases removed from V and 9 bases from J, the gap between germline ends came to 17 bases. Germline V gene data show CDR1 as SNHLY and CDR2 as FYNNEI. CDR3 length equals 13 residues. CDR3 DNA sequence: TGTGCCAGCGGGGGGGAGGGGGAGAGGCCCCAGCATTTT. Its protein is CASGGEGERPQHF.

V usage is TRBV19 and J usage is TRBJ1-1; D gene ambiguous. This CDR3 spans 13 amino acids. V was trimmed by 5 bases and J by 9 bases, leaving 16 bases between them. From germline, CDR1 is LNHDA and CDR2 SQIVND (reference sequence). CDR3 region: CASSPRTEDQAFF. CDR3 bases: TGTGCCAGTAGTCCCCGGACGGAGGACCAAGCTTTCTTT. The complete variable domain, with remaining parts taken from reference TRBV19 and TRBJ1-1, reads DGGITQSPKYLFRKEGQNVTLSCEQNLNHDAMYWYRQDPGQGLRLIYYSQIVNDFQKGDIAEGYSVSREKKESFPLTVTSAQKNPTAFYLCASSPRTEDQAFFGQGTRLTVV.

CDR3 sequence: CASSAPYGWGGYTF. The CDR3 DNA sequence: TGTGCCAGCAGCGCTCCTTACGGGTGGGGTGGCTACACCTTC. J is TRBJ1-2 and V is TRBV9; no clear D gene. Per the germline V gene, CDR1 is SGDLS and CDR2 is YYNGEE. CDR3 length: 14 residues. V lost 3 bases to trimming and J lost 7 bases, with 16 bases between them.

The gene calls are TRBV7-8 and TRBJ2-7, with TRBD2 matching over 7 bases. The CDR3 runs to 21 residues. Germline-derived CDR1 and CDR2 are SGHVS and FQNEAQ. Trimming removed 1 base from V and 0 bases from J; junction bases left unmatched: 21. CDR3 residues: CASSLGSPGIPLADSSYEQYF. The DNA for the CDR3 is TGTGCCAGCAGCTTAGGATCTCCGGGGATCCCGCTAGCGGATAGCTCCTACGAGCAGTACTTC.

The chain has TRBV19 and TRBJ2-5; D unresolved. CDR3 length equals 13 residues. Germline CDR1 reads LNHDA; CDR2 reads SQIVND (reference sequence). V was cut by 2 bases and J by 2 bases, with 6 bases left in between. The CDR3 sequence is CASSISRQETQYF. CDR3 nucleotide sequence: TGTGCCAGTAGTATAAGCAGACAAGAGACCCAGTACTTC.

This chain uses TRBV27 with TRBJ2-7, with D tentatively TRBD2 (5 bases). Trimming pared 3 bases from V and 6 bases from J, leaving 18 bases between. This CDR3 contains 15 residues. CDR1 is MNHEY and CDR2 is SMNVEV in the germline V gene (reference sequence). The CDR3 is CASSFGLTEALEQYF. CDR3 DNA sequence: TGTGCCAGCAGTTTCGGTTTAACGGAGGCCCTCGAGCAGTACTTC.

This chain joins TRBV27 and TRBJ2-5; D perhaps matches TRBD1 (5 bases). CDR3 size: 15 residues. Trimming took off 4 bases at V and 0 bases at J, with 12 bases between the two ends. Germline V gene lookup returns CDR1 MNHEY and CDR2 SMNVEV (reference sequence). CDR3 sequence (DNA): TGTGCCAGCAGTTCACAATTAGGGGACCAAGAGACCCAGTACTTC. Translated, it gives CASSSQLGDQETQYF.

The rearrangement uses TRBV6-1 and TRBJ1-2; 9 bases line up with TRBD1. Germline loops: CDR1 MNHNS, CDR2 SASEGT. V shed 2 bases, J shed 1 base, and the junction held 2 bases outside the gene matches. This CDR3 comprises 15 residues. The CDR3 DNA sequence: TGTGCCAGCAGTGAACGGGACAGGGTTAACTATGGCTACACCTTC. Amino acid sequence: CASSERDRVNYGYTF.

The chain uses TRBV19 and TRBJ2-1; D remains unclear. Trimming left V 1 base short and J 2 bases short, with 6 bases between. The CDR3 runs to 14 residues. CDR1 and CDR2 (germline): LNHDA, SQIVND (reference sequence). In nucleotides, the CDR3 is TGTGCCAGTAGTATAGGGCATGCCTACAATGAGCAGTTCTTC. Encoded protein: CASSIGHAYNEQFF.

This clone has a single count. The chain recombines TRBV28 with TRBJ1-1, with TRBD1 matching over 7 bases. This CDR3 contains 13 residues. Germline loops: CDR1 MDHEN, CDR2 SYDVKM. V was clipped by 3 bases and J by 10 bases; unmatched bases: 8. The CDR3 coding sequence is TGTGCCAGCAGTTTTTCTCAGGGGGTACTAGCTTTCTTT. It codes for CASSFSQGVLAFF.

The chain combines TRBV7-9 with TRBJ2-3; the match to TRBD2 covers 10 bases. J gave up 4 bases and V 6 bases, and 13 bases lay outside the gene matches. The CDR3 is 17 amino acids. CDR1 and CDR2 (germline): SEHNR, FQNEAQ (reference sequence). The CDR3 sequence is CASSLLRVLAGADTQYF. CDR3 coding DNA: TGTGCCAGCAGTTTACTCAGGGTGCTAGCGGGAGCAGATACGCAGTATTTT.